Listed below are T cell receptor beta chains from one sample, sequenced in a study of blood T cells in healthy people across ages. TCRdb fed the 5' RACE reads into MiXCR, producing one record per CDR3 protein. The sample has about a million distinct CDR3 sequences; 40% to 60% are singletons. The sample consisted of blood. Source of these receptors: a man aged 25 to 45 in good health. Both conserved end residues are part of each CDR3. Expanded clones get a size class; other rows say once, few or many, or leave the size out.

.	TRBV5-1	TRBJ2-1	CASSLTGPSGEQFF
many	TRBV10-3	TRBJ1-4	CAIRSRTEDEKLFF
few	TRBV29-1	TRBJ1-1	CSALDRANTEAFF
.	TRBV20-1	TRBJ2-5	CSARTVSGGRETQYF
.	TRBV6-2/TRBV6-3	TRBJ2-7	CASNDLFGATGNEQYF
.	TRBV12-3/TRBV12-4	TRBJ2-7	CASSQIGQGYNEQYF
few	TRBV5-1	TRBJ2-1	CASSPYPGQSYNEQFF
.	TRBV27	TRBJ1-5	CASSSLPFNQPQHF
.	TRBV6-2/TRBV6-3	TRBJ1-1	CASRRGDGFTEAFF
.	TRBV30	TRBJ2-7	CAWTSPARSSYEQYF
.	TRBV6-2/TRBV6-3	TRBJ2-3	CASSYSRRALAGDTQYF
few	TRBV14	TRBJ2-5	CASSPTDPLRGTQYF
.	TRBV25-1	TRBJ2-5	CASSESPPLAGGQETQYF
.	TRBV12-3/TRBV12-4	TRBJ2-3	CASSFNPGAQADTQYF
.	TRBV29-1	TRBJ2-1	CSGISDYEQFF
few	TRBV6-5	TRBJ2-5	CASSSGYDLQGQETQYF
.	TRBV6-5	TRBJ2-7	CASSYSVGQGNEQYF
few	TRBV28	TRBJ1-5	CASSPPRVGNQPQHF
.	TRBV7-7	TRBJ2-7	CASSLAEESYEQYF
.	TRBV12-3/TRBV12-4	TRBJ2-7	CASSLHGAVSSYEQYF
.	TRBV27	TRBJ1-5	CASSLGGFYSNQPQHF
.	TRBV20-1	TRBJ2-3	CSARAGAFSSDTQYF
few	TRBV30	TRBJ1-2	CAWTGREANYGYTF
.	TRBV29-1	.	CSVEADSRKTQYF
few	TRBV6-2/TRBV6-3	TRBJ1-4	CASSYSAERTFNEKLFF
.	TRBV15	TRBJ2-1	CATSRQGADEQFF
few	TRBV24-1	TRBJ2-1	CATSDRETYNEQFF
.	TRBV5-6	TRBJ1-1	CASSYGTGGWNTEAFF
few	TRBV4-1	TRBJ2-7	CASSQVRGGSSYEQYF
.	TRBV11-2	TRBJ2-5	CASSPHLEGGKVTQYF
few	TRBV20-1	TRBJ2-7	CSALGWGQGRNEQYF
.	TRBV27	TRBJ1-1	CASSLQGLAEAFF
.	TRBV3-1	TRBJ2-7	CASSQDIRGPYEQYF
.	TRBV30	.	CAWSGDRVYEQYF
.	TRBV5-4	TRBJ2-7	CASSSERAGGNEQYF
.	TRBV3-1	TRBJ2-3	CTSSQDPADTQYF
.	TRBV21-1	TRBJ2-4	CASNPRQGFYEVKNIQYF
few	TRBV6-5	TRBJ1-2	CASSYLGTGERGGYTF
many	TRBV29-1	TRBJ2-5	CSVTSGGALGETQYF
many	TRBV7-9	TRBJ1-5	CASSLSESQPQHF
few	TRBV3-1	TRBJ2-1	CASSPRQGGSEQFF
few	TRBV5-1	TRBJ2-6	CASSIQGLSSGANVLTF
.	TRBV4-3	TRBJ1-6	CASSQEPQGGTDTYNSPLHF